Shown below are 24 T cell receptor beta chains from a single sample sequenced in a study of CD8 T cells in ankylosing spondylitis. From the 5' RACE reads, TCRdb called clonotypes with MiXCR, one entry per CDR3 protein. Of around 300,000 distinct CDR3 sequences in the sample, roughly 20% are singletons; the top ten hold 3.5%. What was sequenced was blood, either unsorted or a sorted T cell fraction (not recorded which). The receptor source for this set is a female donor with ankylosing spondylitis or in good health (not recorded which).

The chain has TRBV7-9 and TRBJ2-3, with 10 positions matching TRBD2. CDR3 size: 15 residues. CDR1 is SEHNR, CDR2 FQNEAQ, per germline (reference sequence). V gave up 4 bases and J gave up 2 bases; unmatched junction bases: 3. The CDR3 here is CASSSTSGFTDTQYF. As DNA, the CDR3 is TGTGCCAGCAGCTCGACTAGCGGGTTCACAGATACGCAGTATTTT.

The rearrangement links TRBV7-9 to TRBJ2-7, with TRBD1 identical over 11 bases. Germline CDR1 is SEHNR and CDR2 is FQNEAQ (reference sequence). After removal of 4 bases from V and 3 bases from J, the junction contained 5 bases not matched to a gene. CDR3 size: 15 residues. The CDR3 region is CASSYHGTGGYEQYF. In DNA, the CDR3 is TGTGCCAGCAGCTACCACGGGACAGGGGGCTACGAGCAGTACTTC.

The chain has TRBV7-2 and TRBJ2-5, with 14 bases matching TRBD2. The germline V gene encodes CDR1 SGHTA and CDR2 FQGNSA. The CDR3 loop spans 16 amino acids. V dropped 1 base and J dropped 5; count of bases not matched to a gene: 3. The CDR3 protein is CASSLGGTSGSETQYF. Here the CDR3 DNA reads TGTGCCAGCAGCTTAGGCGGGACTAGCGGGAGTGAGACCCAGTACTTC.

This clonotype has just a few counts. CDR3: CATADNSYEQYF. The CDR3 DNA follows: TGTGCCACAGCGGACAACTCCTACGAGCAGTACTTC. The chain has TRBV15 and TRBJ2-7; D possibly uses TRBD1 or TRBD2 (5 bases each). The CDR3 runs 12 residues. V shed 9 bases and J shed 0 bases, with 9 bases lying between them. Looked up from germline, CDR1 is LNHNV and CDR2 is YYDKDF (reference sequence).

In its sample, this clonotype was seen a few times. V is TRBV6-2 or TRBV6-3 and J is TRBJ2-7; D is ambiguous. The germline V gene encodes CDR1 MNHEY and CDR2 SVGEGT. The CDR3 has 11 residues. V lost 7 bases, J lost 1 base, and 5 bases lay in between. The CDR3 loop is CASTQSYEQYF. The CDR3 DNA follows: TGTGCCAGCACCCAATCCTACGAGCAGTACTTC.

The chain is built from TRBV20-1 and TRBJ2-4, with TRBD1 matching over 10 bases. This CDR3 contains 17 residues. The junction had 11 bases not matched to a gene; V was cut back by 6 bases and J by 0 bases. Per germline, CDR1 DFQATT and CDR2 SNEGSKA (reference sequence). CDR3 coding DNA: TGCAGTGCCAACGTCGGGACAGGGGATGTAGCCAAAAACATTCAGTACTTC. Its translation: CSANVGTGDVAKNIQYF.

There are a few counts of this clonotype. V is TRBV7-2 and J is TRBJ2-1; tentative D call: TRBD2 (6 bases). Trimming left V 0 bases short and J 7 bases short, with 10 bases between. The germline gives CDR1 SGHTA, CDR2 FQGNSA. The length of the CDR3 is 14 residues. CDR3 sequence: CASSLAIAVNEQFF. Here the CDR3 DNA reads TGTGCCAGCAGCTTAGCCATAGCGGTGAATGAGCAGTTCTTC.

The chain carries TRBV10-3 and TRBJ2-5; either TRBD1 or TRBD2 may supply D (5 bases each). In germline, CDR1 is ENHRY, CDR2 SYGVKD. The V gene lost 6 bases and the J gene lost 5 bases, with 16 bases spanning the gap. The CDR3 has 14 amino acids. The CDR3 DNA follows: TGTGCCATCAGCGTTACCGGGACCAAGGAGACCCAGTACTTC. Protein sequence: CAISVTGTKETQYF.

V and J are TRBV14 and TRBJ2-1, with D unresolved. This CDR3 comprises 16 residues. Germline CDR1 is SGHDN and CDR2 is FVKESK. V was clipped by 1 base and J by 3 bases, with 13 bases between them. The CDR3 nucleotides read TGTGCCAGCAGCCAAGGGATCGAGCTTGGCTACAATGAGCAGTTCTTC. Protein sequence: CASSQGIELGYNEQFF. Full variable domain (missing parts from reference TRBV14 and TRBJ2-1): EAGVTQFPSHSVIEKGQTVTLRCDPISGHDNLYWYRRVMGKEIKFLLHFVKESKQDESGMPNNRFLAERTGGTYSTLKVQPAELEDSGVYFCASSQGIELGYNEQFFGPGTRLTVL.

This clonotype was recorded many times. The CDR3 DNA sequence: TGTGCCAGCAGCCCAGGACAGTCTGGGAGCAATCAGCCCCAGCATTTT. This encodes CASSPGQSGSNQPQHF. The rearrangement uses TRBV12-3 or TRBV12-4 and TRBJ1-5; D might be TRBD1 (6 bases). Trimming shortened V by 6 bases and J by 1 base, and 16 bases separated the two germline ends. The CDR3 has 16 residues.

The V gene is TRBV5-6, the J gene TRBJ1-2; no definite D call. CDR3 length equals 12 residues. The germline CDR1 and CDR2 sequences are SGHDT and YYEEEE. V lost 0 bases and J 4 bases, leaving 4 bases between the germline ends. CDR3 amino acids: CASSLVSYGYTF. The CDR3 bases are TGTGCCAGCAGCTTGGTCAGCTATGGCTACACCTTC. The full variable domain, rest sourced from reference TRBV5-6 and TRBJ1-2, is DAGVTQSPTHLIKTRGQQVTLRCSPKSGHDTVSWYQQALGQGPQFIFQYYEEEERQRGNFPDRFSGHQFPNYSSELNVNALLLGDSALYLCASSLVSYGYTFGSGTRLTVV.

The CDR3 spells CASSLPKASGAGELFF. The CDR3 coding sequence is TGCGCCAGCAGCCTACCGAAGGCGAGTGGGGCCGGGGAGCTGTTTTTT. This rearrangement joins TRBV4-3 to TRBJ2-2, with D hard to call. The CDR3 is 16 residues long. The ends were cut back, 4 bases at V and 6 bases at J, with 18 bases in the middle. Germline V lookup: CDR1 LGHNA, CDR2 YSLEER.

The chain joins TRBV6-2 or TRBV6-3 to TRBJ1-1; D is ambiguous. The CDR3 is made up of 12 amino acids. CDR1 and CDR2 (germline): MNHEY, SVGEGT. The V end lost 6 bases, the J end lost 10 bases, and 15 bases lay between the germline ends. The CDR3 protein is CASRDPDLGAFF. CDR3 DNA: TGTGCCAGCAGGGACCCCGATCTCGGAGCTTTCTTT.

This clonotype was picked up a small number of times. The V gene is TRBV10-3, the J gene TRBJ2-1; TRBD2 agrees at 8 bases. With 0 bases clipped from V and 5 bases from J, the junction kept 6 bases outside the gene matches. The CDR3 totals 16 residues. CDR1 is ENHRY and CDR2 is SYGVKD in the germline V gene. CDR3 region: CAISESTRLAHNEQFF. CDR3 sequence (DNA): TGTGCCATCAGTGAGTCGACGAGACTAGCGCACAATGAGCAGTTCTTC.

This clonotype was seen a handful of times. The chain employs TRBV4-2 and TRBJ2-1; D unresolved. The V end was cut by 0 bases, the J end by 9 bases, with 3 bases between. The CDR3 covers 11 residues. Germline assignment: CDR1 LGHNA and CDR2 YNFKEQ. CDR3 in DNA: TGTGCCAGCAGCCAAGAGGTTGAGCAGTTCTTC. Translating gives CASSQEVEQFF.

V usage is TRBV7-9 and J usage is TRBJ2-1; D remains ambiguous. Looked up from germline, CDR1 is SEHNR and CDR2 is FQNEAQ (reference sequence). Trimming stripped 4 bases from V and 10 bases from J, with 14 bases between. The CDR3 has 13 residues. CDR3 sequence: CASSSPRRKEQFF. Here the CDR3 DNA reads TGTGCCAGCAGCTCCCCCCGTCGGAAGGAGCAGTTCTTC.

The V and J genes are TRBV7-8 and TRBJ1-2; D might be TRBD1 (6 bases). Deletions cut 5 bases from V and 5 bases from J, with 18 bases between. This CDR3 contains 15 residues. In germline, CDR1 is SGHVS, CDR2 FQNEAQ. The CDR3 DNA sequence: TGTGCCAGCAGCCCCAACCGGGACACCGTTTATGGCTACACCTTC. It yields the protein CASSPNRDTVYGYTF.

The chain recombines TRBV5-1 with TRBJ2-3; no reliable D call. With 3 bases removed from V and 4 bases from J, the gap between germline ends came to 15 bases. The germline V gene encodes CDR1 SGHRS and CDR2 YFSETQ. This CDR3 comprises 15 residues. CDR3 amino acids: CASSSGSSGADTQYF. Written as DNA, the CDR3 is TGCGCCAGCAGCTCCGGGTCCTCCGGAGCAGATACGCAGTATTTT.

At least ten counts were recorded for this clonotype. This chain joins TRBV12-3 or TRBV12-4 and TRBJ2-5; 10 bases agree with TRBD1. The CDR3 runs 14 residues. The J segment lost 5 bases and the V segment lost 2 bases, leaving 2 bases of the junction unmatched. CDR3 loop: CASSLRGQGETQYF. CDR3 nucleotide sequence: TGTGCCAGCAGTTTAAGGGGACAGGGGGAGACCCAGTACTTC.

The genes are TRBV7-6 and TRBJ1-4; D gene uncertain. The V gene's germline CDR1 is SGHVS and CDR2 FNYEAQ. There are 16 residues in the CDR3. V was cut by 0 bases and J by 7 bases, with 15 bases left in between. The CDR3 nucleotides read TGTGCCAGCAGCTTAGCAGGCTCCGCCTCGGGTGAAAAACTGTTTTTT. Its translation: CASSLAGSASGEKLFF. The full variable domain, its missing parts supplied by reference TRBV7-6 and TRBJ1-4, is GAGVSQSPRYKVTKRGQDVALRCDPISGHVSLYWYRQALGQGPEFLTYFNYEAQQDKSGLPNDRFSAERPEGSISTLTIQRTEQRDSAMYRCASSLAGSASGEKLFFGSGTQLSVL.

This clonotype was observed at least ten times. This sequence joins TRBV20-1 and TRBJ1-1, with D hard to call. The CDR3 is 14 amino acids. Trimming pared 0 bases from V and 1 base from J, leaving 9 bases between. Germline values: CDR1 DFQATT, CDR2 SNEGSKA (reference sequence). CDR3 in amino acids: CSAREWAGNTEAFF. The DNA for the CDR3 is TGCAGTGCTAGAGAGTGGGCAGGGAACACTGAAGCTTTCTTT.

This clonotype has only a few counts. The chain carries TRBV10-2 and TRBJ1-5; the match to TRBD1 covers 8 bases. The CDR3 runs to 14 residues. Germline CDR1 is WSHSY and CDR2 is SAAADI. V shed 2 bases and J 6 bases; nucleotides not matched to a gene: 3. The CDR3 nucleotides read TGCGCCAGCAGTGAGGGACAGGGCGTTCAGCCCCAGCATTTT. It is translated as CASSEGQGVQPQHF.

This clonotype turned up a few times. V and J are TRBV6-5 and TRBJ2-1; a weak D match, TRBD1 (5 bases). The CDR3 is 16 amino acids. Germline V gene lookup returns CDR1 MNHEY and CDR2 SVGAGI. The V end was cut by 0 bases, the J end by 7 bases, with 16 bases between. CDR3 in DNA: TGTGCCAGCAGTTACTCGAGGACAATAGGTACGAATGAGCAGTTCTTC. Amino acid sequence: CASSYSRTIGTNEQFF.

This clonotype was observed many times. The genes are TRBV24-1 and TRBJ1-2; the match to TRBD1 covers 7 bases. CDR3 length: 16 amino acids. Germline V CDR1 and CDR2: KGHDR, SFDVKD. Trimming cost V 3 bases and J 2 bases; bases outside gene matches: 8. CDR3 coding DNA: TGTGCCACCAGTGATCCCTCCCCGGGACAGAACTATGGCTACACCTTC. Encoded protein: CATSDPSPGQNYGYTF.